This is a list of T cell receptor beta chains from one sample in a study of graft-versus-host responses after intestinal transplantation. For these receptors, no antigen is known. Clones were sequenced by immunoSEQ multiplex PCR, and TCRdb holds only the in-frame ones, with some missing. Of roughly 110,000 clones in the sample, more than 90% were seen once. The source was unstimulated CD4+ T cells sorted from spleen or lymph node cells, collected before transplant. Receptor source: a human donor who was the organ donor for an intestinal transplant. Each CDR3 is given with its conserved first and last residue. Fields, in order: J gene, clone size, D gene, V gene, CDR3 DNA, CDR3 protein. A D gene is named only where the DNA matches it firmly. Clone size is not always given. Where it is, it says once, few, many or a class for expanded clones.

TRBJ2-7 | NA | TRBD1 | TRBV27 | TGTGCCAGCAGTTTATCGGGGACAGGGGTTTACGAGCAGTACTTC | CASSLSGTGVYEQYF
TRBJ2-7 | NA | NA | TRBV6-1 | TGTGCCAGCAGTCGCGACTGGGGACCTTACGAGCAGTACTTC | CASSRDWGPYEQYF
TRBJ2-7 | NA | NA | TRBV6-5 | TGTGCCAGCACCCCCGACAGGTCCGAGCAGTACTTC | CASTPDRSEQYF
TRBJ2-5 | NA | NA | TRBV30 | TGTGCCTGGAGTGTTGGCGCTGGACTCCAAGAGACCCAGTACTTC | CAWSVGAGLQETQYF
TRBJ1-4 | NA | NA | TRBV4-3 | TGCGCCAGCAGCCTGGGGAAGGGCGAAAAACTGTTTTTT | CASSLGKGEKLFF
TRBJ1-2 | NA | NA | TRBV10-3 | TGTGCCAGCAGTCAGGACAGTAACTATGGCTACACCTTC | CASSQDSNYGYTF
TRBJ2-1 | once | NA | TRBV19 | TGTGCCAGTACTAGAAGCCATGAGCAGTTCTTC | CASTRSHEQFF
TRBJ2-3 | NA | TRBD2 | TRBV5-1 | TGCGCCAGCAGCTTGCCTAGCGGGAGGGCCACAGATACGCAGTATTTT | CASSLPSGRATDTQYF
TRBJ2-5 | once | TRBD1 | TRBV9 | TGTGCCAGCAGCATTCGGACAGGGCAAGAGACCCAGTACTTC | CASSIRTGQETQYF
TRBJ2-7 | once | NA | TRBV19 | TGTGCCAGTAGTGGGCGGGACAGCTACGAGCAGTACTTC | CASSGRDSYEQYF
TRBJ2-3 | few | NA | TRBV7-2 | TGTGCCAGCAGCTTAGTGGGAACAGATACGCAGTATTTT | CASSLVGTDTQYF
TRBJ2-7 | NA | TRBD2 | TRBV6-1 | TGTGCCAGCAGTGAAGTGATTAGCGGGACCTACGAGCAGTACTTC | CASSEVISGTYEQYF
TRBJ2-2 | NA | TRBD2 | TRBV2 | TGTGCCAGCGTGGTCGGGACTAGCGCCGGGGAGCTGTTTTTT | CASVVGTSAGELFF
TRBJ2-2 | NA | NA | TRBV10-1 | TGCGCCAGCAGTGCGGGTAGGGCGAACACCGGGGAGCTGTTTTTT | CASSAGRANTGELFF
TRBJ1-2 | NA | NA | TRBV5-4 | TGTGCCAGCAGCTTGCGGGGCTCCGGGGGCTACACCTTC | CASSLRGSGGYTF
TRBJ1-2 | NA | TRBD1 | TRBV5-6 | TGTGCCAGCAGCTTGGGGTACGACAGGGTTGGCTACACCTTC | CASSLGYDRVGYTF
TRBJ2-5 | NA | TRBD1 | TRBV19 | TGTGCCAGTAGTAGAGACAGGGACCAAGAGACCCAGTACTTC | CASSRDRDQETQYF
TRBJ2-5 | once | NA | TRBV19 | TGTGCCAGTAGGCAGGCACCACAAGAGACCCAGTACTTC | CASRQAPQETQYF
TRBJ2-5 | NA | NA | TRBV9 | TGTGCCAGCAGCGTCTCCCTCGGGGATCTACGAAAAGAGACCCAGTACTTC | CASSVSLGDLRKETQYF
TRBJ1-3 | NA | TRBD1 | TRBV7-2 | TGTGCCAGCAGCGTCTCCGGGACAGGGTTCTCTGGAAACACCATATATTTT | CASSVSGTGFSGNTIYF
TRBJ2-3 | NA | TRBD2 | TRBV15 | TGTGCCACCAGCATTAGAATAGCGGGTACGAGCACAGATACGCAGTATTTT | CATSIRIAGTSTDTQYF
TRBJ2-7 | NA | NA | TRBV30 | TGTGCCTGGAGTGACCCCTACGAGCAGTACTTC | CAWSDPYEQYF
TRBJ2-7 | NA | TRBD1 | TRBV4-1 | TGCGCCAGCAGCCACCCCACAGGGGGCTACGAGCAGTACTTC | CASSHPTGGYEQYF
TRBJ1-2 | NA | NA | TRBV6-6 | TGTGCCAGCAGTCAGACGGCTAACTATGGCTACACCTTC | CASSQTANYGYTF
TRBJ1-4 | NA | TRBD1 | TRBV28 | TGTGCCAGCAGAGGGGGCGTGGAGGAAAAACTGTTTTTT | CASRGGVEEKLFF
TRBJ2-7 | NA | TRBD2 | TRBV28 | TGTGCCAGCAGTTTCCCAAAAGCGGGGAAAAGCTCCTACGAGCAGTACTTC | CASSFPKAGKSSYEQYF
TRBJ1-1 | NA | NA | TRBV2 | TGTGCCAGCAGTGGTCATTTCTCTGAAGCTTTCTTT | CASSGHFSEAFF
TRBJ2-7 | NA | TRBD1 | TRBV6-6 | TGTGCCAGCAGTTACTCGAGTACCGGGACAGCCTACGAGCAGTACTTC | CASSYSSTGTAYEQYF
TRBJ1-5 | NA | NA | TRBV19 | TGTGCCAGTAGTCCTTCCTCGGATGGTCAGCCCCAGCATTTT | CASSPSSDGQPQHF
TRBJ2-7 | NA | TRBD2 | TRBV6-6 | TGTGCCAGCAGGGGCGGGACTAGCGGCTACGAGCAGTACTTC | CASRGGTSGYEQYF
TRBJ2-7 | NA | NA | TRBV5-4 | TGTGCCAGCAGCTTGGATGTAGGCGACTCCTACGAGCAGTACTTC | CASSLDVGDSYEQYF
TRBJ1-3 | NA | NA | TRBV19 | TGTGCCAGTACGCCAGGGGTGTCCGGAAACACCATATATTTT | CASTPGVSGNTIYF
TRBJ1-1 | NA | NA | TRBV7-2 | TGTGCCAGCAGCTTAGTGGGGGGGGGCACTGAAGCTTTCTTT | CASSLVGGGTEAFF
TRBJ1-5 | few | NA | TRBV11-2 | TGTGCCAGCAGCTTAGATGTATGGCAGCCCCAGCATTTT | CASSLDVWQPQHF
TRBJ2-5 | NA | NA | TRBV15 | TGTGCCACCGGACAGCCTACTGGGACCCAGTACTTC | CATGQPTGTQYF
TRBJ1-2 | NA | NA | TRBV4-2 | TGTGCCAGCAGCCAAGATAGACAGATTGTTGTTAACTATGGCTACACCTTC | CASSQDRQIVVNYGYTF
TRBJ2-6 | NA | NA | TRBV7-3 | TGTGCCAGCAGTCCAGGGTCCCTCTCTGGGGCCAACGTCCTGACTTTC | CASSPGSLSGANVLTF
TRBJ2-7 | NA | TRBD1 | TRBV7-9 | TGTGCCAGCAGCTTGGGGACAGGCCCAGGGTACGAGCAGTACTTC | CASSLGTGPGYEQYF
TRBJ2-1 | few | TRBD1 | TRBV18 | TGTGCCAGCTCACCAACGGCCAGGGGGCAGGGTGAGCAGTTCTTC | CASSPTARGQGEQFF
TRBJ2-3 | NA | NA | TRBV6-5 | TGTGCCAGCAGTTACATCAGGGGTGCAGATACGCAGTATTTT | CASSYIRGADTQYF
TRBJ1-5 | NA | NA | TRBV10-2 | TGCGCCAGCAACCTAAGGGGGGAAGGCCAGCCCCAGCATTTT | CASNLRGEGQPQHF
TRBJ2-5 | NA | NA | TRBV6-1 | TGTGCCAGCAACGCTAGGGGGGGCCAAGAGACCCAGTACTTC | CASNARGGQETQYF
TRBJ1-6 | NA | NA | TRBV19 | TGTGCCAGTAGTATACAAAGTCGGGCACCCCTCCACTTT | CASSIQSRAPLHF
TRBJ2-7 | NA | TRBD1 | TRBV5-1 | TGCGCCAGCAGCGACGACGGGACAGGGATAAAGCACGAGCAGTACTTC | CASSDDGTGIKHEQYF
TRBJ2-3 | NA | TRBD1 | TRBV29-1 | TGCAGCGTTGTGCGACAGGGGGACCATACGCAGTATTTT | CSVVRQGDHTQYF
TRBJ2-1 | NA | NA | TRBV14 | TGTGCCAGCAGCCGCCAGGGTTCCTACAATGAGCAGTTCTTC | CASSRQGSYNEQFF